This paragraph reports one TCR beta chain. This clone's antigen is unknown. No qualities accompany the bases; no much larger clone lies one base away. This sample is part of a study of T cell repertoires in aging, cancer and after chemotherapy (dated by TCRdb to about 2019). Regarding the study in general: Donors were distributed across six age groups ranging from 30 or younger to 70 or older, with at least three individuals included per group. Alongside approximately 97 healthy donors serving as a reference group, the cohort included 200 to 250 cancer patients, of whom more than 90 had hematological cancers and more than 120 had solid cancers. In the solid tumor group, paired pre- and post-chemotherapy samples were obtained from brain tumor (glioblastoma) patients receiving temozolomide-based therapy. In total, the full dataset held about 8.8 million TCR reads. To examine immunoaging and T cell reconstitution after chemotherapy, the study profiled TCR beta repertoires in peripheral blood from healthy donors and cancer patients. The full study reports these points: In healthy donors, the decline in TCR diversity with age was mainly due to loss of richness, whereas in cancer patients loss of evenness also played a role. Compared with age-matched healthy donors, untreated patients with hematological or solid cancers had significantly lower TCR diversity and higher clonality in blood. According to the authors, the repertoire data do not allow conclusions to be drawn about immunological memory after chemotherapy. In both cancer cohorts, median generation probability rose over the chemotherapy interval, which suggests that the repertoire was reconstituted through rebound thymic output.

TCR beta rearrangements were amplified from genomic DNA isolated from peripheral blood, not from sorted cells or RNA. V loses 6 bases, J loses 7 bases, and the germline ends lie 10 bases apart. The CDR3 runs 12 amino acids, cysteine and phenylalanine included. CDR3 DNA is the only sequence kept; it has 36 bases, read in frame from the first base. Rearranged TRB sequences spanning V, D and J segments were amplified in a multiplex touch-down PCR with a mixed TRB-A/B primer pool. Illumina adapters and sample indices were attached to the amplicons through two consecutive PCR reactions run with Phusion HS II polymerase. After gel purification with the NucleoSpin Gel and PCR Clean-up kit, the amplicons were checked using Qubit and an Agilent 2100 Bioanalyzer. Libraries were sequenced on an Illumina MiSeq using 600-cycle, single-indexed, paired-end runs. The authors' analysis ran thus. TRB sequences were processed with MiXCR versions 2.12 and 3.0.5. Each unique CDR3 nucleotide sequence counted as one clone, and only productive sequences with at least two reads were retained. Repertoire metrics included Shannon diversity, evenness, clonality (one minus evenness), and alpha-parameterized diversity profiles from alpha 0 to 5. The IGoR algorithm was used to calculate generation probabilities for clones in the paired samples taken before and after chemotherapy. TCRdb applied fastp at Q25 and MiXCR to the public reads, then kept only in-frame beta chains. One record per CDR3 amino acid sequence lists the most common genes and DNA. The V and J calls here are based on TCRdb, not the publication. This sample lists 800 to 1,100 distinct CDR3 sequences; about 27% were detected once. The ten largest clones take up around 21% of the sample.

The receptor comes from a human donor with a solid tumor. The rearrangement combines TRBV12-3 or TRBV12-4 with TRBJ1-5; the D gene lacks a confident call. The sample was blood. The DNA sequence reads TGTGCCAGCAGCAGTGTAGGGCAGCCCCAGCATTTT. Its amino acids are CASSSVGQPQHF.